This entry features one TCR beta chain sequence. The antigen is unknown. The data belong to a study of T cell repertoires in cytomegalovirus infection. About the study: It was recently identified HLA-C-restricted and well-studied HLA-B-restricted CMV epitopes that the study used. Indications of both CMV infection and matching HLA type were provided by public TCR beta signatures. Study results and limitations: Public TCR beta family frequency separated CMV-and-HLA carriers, including in an independent cohort.

V shed 6 bases and J shed 2 bases, with 18 bases lying between them. Germline V gene lookup returns CDR1 LNHDA and CDR2 SQIVND (reference sequence). The CDR3 totals 16 residues. TCRdb reanalysed the reads using MiXCR and keeps one entry per CDR3 protein. Of about 770,000 distinct CDR3 sequences listed, roughly 28% are singletons. Sample: cultured CD8+ T cells from PBMCs, taken from culture after CMV antigen stimulation. The chain joins TRBV19 to TRBJ2-3, with unresolved D. The source is a human donor in good health (CMV status not recorded). Some clones in this sample may be carry-over from other donors' samples. The CDR3 bases are TGTGCCAGTAGGCCACCCAGCGAAGGACCCACAGATACGCAGTATTTT. Amino acids: CASRPPSEGPTDTQYF.